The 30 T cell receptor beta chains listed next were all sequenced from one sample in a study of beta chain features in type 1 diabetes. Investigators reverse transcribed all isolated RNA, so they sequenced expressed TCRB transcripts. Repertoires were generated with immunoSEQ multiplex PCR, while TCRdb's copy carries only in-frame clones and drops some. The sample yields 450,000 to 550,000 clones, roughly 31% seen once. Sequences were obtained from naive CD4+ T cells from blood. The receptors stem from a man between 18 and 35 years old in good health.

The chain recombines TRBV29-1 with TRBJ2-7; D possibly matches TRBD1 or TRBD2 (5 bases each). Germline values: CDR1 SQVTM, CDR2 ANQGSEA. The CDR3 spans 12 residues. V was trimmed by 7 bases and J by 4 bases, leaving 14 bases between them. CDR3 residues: CSASKGPYEQYF. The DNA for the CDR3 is TGCAGCGCTAGTAAGGGACCTTACGAGCAGTACTTC.

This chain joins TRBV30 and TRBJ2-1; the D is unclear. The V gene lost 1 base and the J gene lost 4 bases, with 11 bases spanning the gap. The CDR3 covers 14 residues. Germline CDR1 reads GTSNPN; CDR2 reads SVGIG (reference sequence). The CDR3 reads CAWSARRRYNEQFF. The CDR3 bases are TGTGCCTGGAGTGCCCGTCGTCGTTACAATGAGCAGTTCTTC.

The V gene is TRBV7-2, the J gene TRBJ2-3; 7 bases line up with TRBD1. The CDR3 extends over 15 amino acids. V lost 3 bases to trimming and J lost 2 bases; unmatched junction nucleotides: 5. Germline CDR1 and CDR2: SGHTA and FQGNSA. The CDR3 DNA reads TGTGCCAGCAGCTTGTCCGGGACAGACACAGATACGCAGTATTTT. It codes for CASSLSGTDTDTQYF. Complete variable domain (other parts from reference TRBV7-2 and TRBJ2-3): GAGVSQSPSNKVTEKGKDVELRCDPISGHTALYWYRQSLGQGLEFLIYFQGNSAPDKSGLPSDRFSAERTGGSVSTLTIQRTQQEDSAVYLCASSLSGTDTDTQYFGPGTRLTVL.

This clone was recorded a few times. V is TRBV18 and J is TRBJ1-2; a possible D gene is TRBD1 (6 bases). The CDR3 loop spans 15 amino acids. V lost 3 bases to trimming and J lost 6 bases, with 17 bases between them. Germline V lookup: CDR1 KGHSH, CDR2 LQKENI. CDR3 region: CASSPGPDSPDGYTF. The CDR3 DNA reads TGTGCCAGCTCACCTGGGCCGGACAGCCCAGATGGCTACACCTTC.

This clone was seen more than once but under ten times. Here the CDR3 reads CASSLDSNQPQHF. CDR3 in DNA: TGTGCCAGCAGCTTGGACAGCAATCAGCCCCAGCATTTT. The chain combines TRBV5-4 with TRBJ1-5, with D unclear. Germline-derived CDR1 and CDR2 are SGHNT and YYREEE (reference sequence). This CDR3 region has 13 residues. V shed 0 bases and J shed 1 base, with 2 bases lying between them.

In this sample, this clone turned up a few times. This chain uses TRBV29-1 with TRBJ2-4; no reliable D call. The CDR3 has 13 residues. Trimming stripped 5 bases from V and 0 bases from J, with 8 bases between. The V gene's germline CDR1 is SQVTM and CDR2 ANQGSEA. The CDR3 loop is CSVRELAKNIQYF. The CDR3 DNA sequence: TGCAGCGTTAGAGAGCTAGCCAAAAACATTCAGTACTTC. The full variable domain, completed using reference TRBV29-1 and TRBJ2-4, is SAVISQKPSRDICQRGTSLTIQCQVDSQVTMMFWYRQQPGQSLTLIATANQGSEATYESGFVIDKFPISRPNLTFSTLTVSNMSPEDSSIYLCSVRELAKNIQYFGAGTRLSVL.

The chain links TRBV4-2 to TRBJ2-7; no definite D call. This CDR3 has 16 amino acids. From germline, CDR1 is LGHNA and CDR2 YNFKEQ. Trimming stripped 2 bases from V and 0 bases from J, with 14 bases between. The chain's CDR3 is CASSQRLAQPSYEQYF. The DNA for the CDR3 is TGTGCCAGCAGCCAAAGGTTGGCACAGCCCTCCTACGAGCAGTACTTC.

CDR3 residues: CASSRLAVGDEQFF. Here the CDR3 DNA reads TGTGCCAGCAGCCGGTTGGCCGTGGGCGATGAGCAGTTCTTC. The chain links TRBV7-3 to TRBJ2-1; D call uncertain. Trimming removed 5 bases at V and 8 bases at J, with 16 bases between. Germline CDR1 is SGHTA and CDR2 is FQGTGA. The CDR3 spans 14 residues.

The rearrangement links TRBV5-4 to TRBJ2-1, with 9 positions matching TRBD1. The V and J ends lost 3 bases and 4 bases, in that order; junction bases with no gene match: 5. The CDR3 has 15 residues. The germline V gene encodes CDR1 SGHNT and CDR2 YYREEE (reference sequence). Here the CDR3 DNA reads TGTGCCAGCAGCTACCGGGACAGGGATTACAATGAGCAGTTCTTC. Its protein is CASSYRDRDYNEQFF.

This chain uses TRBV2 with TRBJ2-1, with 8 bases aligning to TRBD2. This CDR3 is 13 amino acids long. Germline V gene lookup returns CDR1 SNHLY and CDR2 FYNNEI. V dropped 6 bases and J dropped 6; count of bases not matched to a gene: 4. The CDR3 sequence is CASRPGLANEQFF. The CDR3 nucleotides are TGTGCCAGCAGGCCCGGACTAGCCAATGAGCAGTTCTTC.

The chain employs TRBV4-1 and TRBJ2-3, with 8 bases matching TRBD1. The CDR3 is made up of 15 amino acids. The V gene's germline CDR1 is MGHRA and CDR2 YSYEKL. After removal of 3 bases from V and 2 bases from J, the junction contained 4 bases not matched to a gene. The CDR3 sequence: CASSQTGESTDTQYF. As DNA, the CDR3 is TGCGCCAGCAGCCAGACAGGGGAGTCCACAGATACGCAGTATTTT.

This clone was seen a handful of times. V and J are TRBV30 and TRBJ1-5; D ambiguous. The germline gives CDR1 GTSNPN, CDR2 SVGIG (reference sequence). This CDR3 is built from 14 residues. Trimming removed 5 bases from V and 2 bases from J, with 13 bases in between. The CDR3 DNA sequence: TGTGCCTGGTCCTTCGGAAATGGCAATCAGCCCCAGCATTTT. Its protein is CAWSFGNGNQPQHF.

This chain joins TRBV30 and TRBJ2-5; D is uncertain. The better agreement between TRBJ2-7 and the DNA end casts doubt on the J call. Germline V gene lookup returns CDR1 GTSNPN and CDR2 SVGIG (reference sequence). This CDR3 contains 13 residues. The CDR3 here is CAWSNGIAYEQYF. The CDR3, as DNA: TGTGCCTGGAGTAATGGGATCGCCTACGAGCAGTACTTC.

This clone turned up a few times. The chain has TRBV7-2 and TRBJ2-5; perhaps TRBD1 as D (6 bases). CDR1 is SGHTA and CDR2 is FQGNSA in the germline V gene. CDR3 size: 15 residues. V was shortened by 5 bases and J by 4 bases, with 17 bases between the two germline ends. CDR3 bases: TGTGCCAGCAGCCCACAAACAGGGTTCGGAGAGACCCAGTACTTC. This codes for CASSPQTGFGETQYF.

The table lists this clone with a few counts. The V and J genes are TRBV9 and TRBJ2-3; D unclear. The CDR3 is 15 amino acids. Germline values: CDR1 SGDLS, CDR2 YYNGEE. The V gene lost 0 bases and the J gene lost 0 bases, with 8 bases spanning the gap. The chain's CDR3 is CASSVAPRSTDTQYF. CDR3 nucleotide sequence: TGTGCCAGCAGCGTAGCTCCCCGTAGCACAGATACGCAGTATTTT.

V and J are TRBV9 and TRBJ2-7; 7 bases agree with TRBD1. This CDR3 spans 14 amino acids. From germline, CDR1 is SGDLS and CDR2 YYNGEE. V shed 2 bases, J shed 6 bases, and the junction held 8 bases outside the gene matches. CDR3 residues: CASSVTGNSLEQYF. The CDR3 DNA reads TGTGCCAGCAGCGTGACAGGGAATAGCCTCGAGCAGTACTTC.

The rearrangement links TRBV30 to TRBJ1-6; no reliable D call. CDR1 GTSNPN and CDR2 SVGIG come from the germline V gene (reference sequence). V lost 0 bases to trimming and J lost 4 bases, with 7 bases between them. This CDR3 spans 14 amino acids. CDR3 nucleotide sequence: TGTGCCTGGAGTGTACCACCGTATAATTCACCCCTCCACTTT. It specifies CAWSVPPYNSPLHF.

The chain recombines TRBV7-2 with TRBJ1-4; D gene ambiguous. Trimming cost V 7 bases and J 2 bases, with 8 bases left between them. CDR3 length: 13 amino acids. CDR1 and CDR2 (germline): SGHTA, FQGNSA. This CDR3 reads CASTSHTNEKLFF. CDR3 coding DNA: TGTGCCAGCACCTCCCATACTAATGAAAAACTGTTTTTT.

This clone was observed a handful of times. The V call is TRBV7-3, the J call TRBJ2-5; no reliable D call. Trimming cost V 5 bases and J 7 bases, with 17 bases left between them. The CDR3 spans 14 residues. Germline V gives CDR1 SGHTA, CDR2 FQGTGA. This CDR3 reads CASSTNSGPGTQYF. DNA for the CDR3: TGTGCCAGCAGCACGAACAGTGGGCCAGGGACCCAGTACTTC.

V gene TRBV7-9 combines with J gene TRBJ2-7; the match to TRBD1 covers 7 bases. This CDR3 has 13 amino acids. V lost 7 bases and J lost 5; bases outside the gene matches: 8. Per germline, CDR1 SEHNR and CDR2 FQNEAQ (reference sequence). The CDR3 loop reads CASNRGSGNEQYF. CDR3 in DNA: TGTGCCAGCAACAGGGGCTCGGGGAACGAGCAGTACTTC.

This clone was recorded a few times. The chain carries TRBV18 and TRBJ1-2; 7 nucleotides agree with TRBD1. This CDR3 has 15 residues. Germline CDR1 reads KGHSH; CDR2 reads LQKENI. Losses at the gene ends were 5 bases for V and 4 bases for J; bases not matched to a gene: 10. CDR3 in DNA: TGTGCCAGCTCAGCAACAGGGGATGGTAGCTATGGCTACACCTTC. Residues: CASSATGDGSYGYTF.

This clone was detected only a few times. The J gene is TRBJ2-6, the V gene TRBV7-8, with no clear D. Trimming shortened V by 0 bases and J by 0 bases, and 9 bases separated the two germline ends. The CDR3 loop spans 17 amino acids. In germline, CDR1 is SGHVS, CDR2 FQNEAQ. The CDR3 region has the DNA TGTGCCAGCAGCTTAGCGAAGGCGGTCTCTGGGGCCAACGTCCTGACTTTC. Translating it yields CASSLAKAVSGANVLTF.

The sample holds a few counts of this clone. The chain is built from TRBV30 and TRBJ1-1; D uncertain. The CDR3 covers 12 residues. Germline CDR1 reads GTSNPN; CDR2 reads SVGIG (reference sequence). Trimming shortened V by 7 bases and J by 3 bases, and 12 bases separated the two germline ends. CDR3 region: CAFLQDYTEAFF. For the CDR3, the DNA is TGTGCCTTCCTTCAGGACTACACTGAAGCTTTCTTT.

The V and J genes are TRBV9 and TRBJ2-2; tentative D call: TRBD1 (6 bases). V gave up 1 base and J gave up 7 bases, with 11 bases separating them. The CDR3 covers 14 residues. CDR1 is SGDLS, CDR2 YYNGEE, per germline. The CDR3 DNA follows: TGTGCCAGCAGCGTAAACAGGGCCGGCGGGGAGCTGTTTTTT. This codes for CASSVNRAGGELFF.

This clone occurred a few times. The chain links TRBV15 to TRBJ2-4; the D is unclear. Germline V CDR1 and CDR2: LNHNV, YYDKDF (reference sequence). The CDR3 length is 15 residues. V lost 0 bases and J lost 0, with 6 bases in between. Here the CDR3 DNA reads TGTGCCACCAGCAGAGAAGGAATAGCCAAAAACATTCAGTACTTC. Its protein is CATSREGIAKNIQYF.

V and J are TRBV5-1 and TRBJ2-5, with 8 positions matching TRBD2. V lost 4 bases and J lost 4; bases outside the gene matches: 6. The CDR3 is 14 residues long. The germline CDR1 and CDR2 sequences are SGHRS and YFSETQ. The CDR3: CASSGGREGETQYF. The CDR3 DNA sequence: TGCGCCAGCAGCGGGGGACGGGAGGGAGAGACCCAGTACTTC.

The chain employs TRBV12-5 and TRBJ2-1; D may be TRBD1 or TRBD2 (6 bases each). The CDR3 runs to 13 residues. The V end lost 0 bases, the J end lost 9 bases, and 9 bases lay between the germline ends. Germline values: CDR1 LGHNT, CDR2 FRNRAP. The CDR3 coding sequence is TGTGCTAGTGGTTTGGTAGGGGGAGGTGAGCAGTTCTTC. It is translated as CASGLVGGGEQFF. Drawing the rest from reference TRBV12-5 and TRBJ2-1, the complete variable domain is DARVTQTPRHKVTEMGQEVTMRCQPILGHNTVFWYRQTMMQGLELLAYFRNRAPLDDSGMPKDRFSAEMPDATLATLKIQPSEPRDSAVYFCASGLVGGGEQFFGPGTRLTVL.

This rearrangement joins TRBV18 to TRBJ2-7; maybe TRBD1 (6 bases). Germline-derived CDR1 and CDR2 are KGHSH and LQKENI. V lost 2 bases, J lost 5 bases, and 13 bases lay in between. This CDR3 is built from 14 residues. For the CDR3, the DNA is TGTGCCAGCTCACCAGTCAGGGGTATGGACGAGCAGTACTTC. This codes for CASSPVRGMDEQYF. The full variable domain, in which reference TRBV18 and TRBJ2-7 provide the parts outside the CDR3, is NAGVMQNPRHLVRRRGQEARLRCSPMKGHSHVYWYRQLPEEGLKFMVYLQKENIIDESGMPKERFSAEFPKEGPSILRIQQVVRGDSAAYFCASSPVRGMDEQYFGPGTRLTVT.

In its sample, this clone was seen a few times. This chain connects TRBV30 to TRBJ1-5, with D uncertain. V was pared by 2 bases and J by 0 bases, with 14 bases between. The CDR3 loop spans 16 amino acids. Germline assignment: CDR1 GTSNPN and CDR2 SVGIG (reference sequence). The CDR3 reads CAWSTSLEYSNQPQHF. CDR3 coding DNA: TGTGCCTGGAGTACCTCGCTAGAGTATAGCAATCAGCCCCAGCATTTT.

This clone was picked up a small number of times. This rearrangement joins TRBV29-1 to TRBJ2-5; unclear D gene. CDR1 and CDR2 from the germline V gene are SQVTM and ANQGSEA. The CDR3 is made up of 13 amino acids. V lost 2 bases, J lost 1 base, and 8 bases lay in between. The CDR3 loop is CSVEKWVQETQYF. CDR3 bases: TGCAGCGTTGAAAAATGGGTCCAAGAGACCCAGTACTTC.